This TCR beta chain came from a study of blood T cell repertoires in COVID-19. The CDR3 sequence is 16 residues long. CDR1 is SGDLS and CDR2 is YYNGEE in the germline V gene. Trimming shortened V by 4 bases and J by 4 bases, and 20 bases separated the two germline ends. Generated by immunoSEQ multiplex PCR, the TCRdb table keeps only in-frame clones and is missing some. The sample has hundreds of thousands of clones; about 88% are singletons. The specimen was PBMCs or T cells enriched from blood (not recorded which). This sequence was found in a man aged 55 to 70 who had recovered from COVID-19. The chain recombines TRBV9 with TRBJ1-1; tentative D call: TRBD1 (5 bases). The CDR3 loop is CASSPSITGWGTEAFF. The CDR3 nucleotides read TGTGCCAGCAGCCCTTCCATCACAGGTTGGGGCACTGAAGCTTTCTTT.